This paragraph reports one T cell receptor beta chain. Its antigen is unknown. Recipients were bled about 28 days pretransplant and at posttransplant days 30, 100, 180. These data belong to a study of T cell clonotyping in hematopoietic cell transplantation. Notes on the study in general: Higher Inverse Simpson Index values in graft donor and pretransplant recipient predicted broader posttransplant TCR diversity.

The method was immunoSEQ multiplex PCR; TCRdb's version includes in-frame clones alone and lacks a portion of them. The sample holds about 7,700 clones; 90% to 95% are singletons and the top ten take approximately 1.3%. Per the germline V gene, CDR1 is MNHEY and CDR2 is SMNVEV (reference sequence). The V and J ends lost 6 bases and 5 bases, in that order; junction bases with no gene match: 21. The CDR3 is made up of 19 amino acids. The chain employs TRBV27 and TRBJ2-1; 8 bases agree with TRBD2. The sample was peripheral blood mononuclear cells, taken 30 days after allogeneic stem cell transplant. This receptor was identified in a male patient between 60 and 69 years old who had an allogeneic stem cell transplant from an unrelated donor, so T cells may come from the graft donor. Some clones in this sample may be carry-over from other donors' samples. The chain's CDR3 is CASSHRRGPGGTRDNEQFF. In nucleotides, the CDR3 is TGTGCCAGCAGCCACCGACGGGGCCCGGGCGGGACTAGGGACAATGAGCAGTTCTTC.